Listed below are T cell receptor beta chains from one sample, sequenced in a study of T cells expressing NK-cell markers. TCRdb re-called the 5' RACE reads; one entry per CDR3 protein, DNA not given. This repertoire includes about 540,000 distinct CDR3 sequences. The sequenced material came from blood T cells: a sorted CD56 or NKG2C T cell subset, CD4+ or CD8+ T cells, or bulk PBMC T cells (not recorded which). The receptors originated from a young man in good health. Both conserved end residues are part of each CDR3. Fields, in order: J gene, V gene, CDR3 protein.

TRBJ1-1,TRBV28,CASRLYRTEAFF
TRBJ2-1,TRBV4-1,CASSHPQGVEQFF
TRBJ2-4,TRBV7-9,CASTDRGKNIQYF
TRBJ2-1,TRBV20-1,CSARASGRAGEQFF
TRBJ2-5,TRBV7-9,CASAGSRGRGETQYF
TRBJ2-7,TRBV7-2,CASSLSGGNSYEQYF
TRBJ2-3,TRBV5-1,CASSLGTAHQVTDTQYF
TRBJ1-5,TRBV12-3/TRBV12-4,CASSTGGGNQPQHF
TRBJ2-2,TRBV3-1,CASSQEFTGGTGELFF
TRBJ2-5,TRBV12-3/TRBV12-4,CASSLAGAGVLTQYF
TRBJ1-1,TRBV20-1,CSARGSVPNTEAFF
TRBJ2-5,TRBV10-3,CAIAGRTSQETQYF
TRBJ2-3,TRBV4-3,CASSQVAGVPTDTQYF
TRBJ2-1,TRBV12-3/TRBV12-4,CASSLPGLATFF
TRBJ2-2,TRBV12-3/TRBV12-4,CASSDGTSGRITGELFF
TRBJ2-1,TRBV3-1,CASGASGRDEQFF
TRBJ1-1,TRBV4-3,CASSQGTGFFGTEAFF
TRBJ1-1,TRBV20-1,CSARAGSAGDTEAFF
TRBJ2-3,TRBV5-1,CASSPGNAGTSTDTQYF